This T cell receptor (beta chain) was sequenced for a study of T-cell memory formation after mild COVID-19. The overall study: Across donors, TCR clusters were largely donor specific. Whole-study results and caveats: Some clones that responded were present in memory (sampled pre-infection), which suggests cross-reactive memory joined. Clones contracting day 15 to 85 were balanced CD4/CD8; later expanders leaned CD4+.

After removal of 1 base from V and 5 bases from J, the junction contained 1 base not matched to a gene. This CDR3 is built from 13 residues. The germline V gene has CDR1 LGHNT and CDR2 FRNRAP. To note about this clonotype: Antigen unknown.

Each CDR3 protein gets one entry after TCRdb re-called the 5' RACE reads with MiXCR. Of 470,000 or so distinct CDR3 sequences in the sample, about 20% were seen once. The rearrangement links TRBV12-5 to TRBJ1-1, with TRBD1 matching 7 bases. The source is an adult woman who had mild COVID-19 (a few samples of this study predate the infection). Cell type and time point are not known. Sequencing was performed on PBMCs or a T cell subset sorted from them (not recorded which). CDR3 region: CASGLEQGTEAFF. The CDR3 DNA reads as TGTGCTAGTGGTTTGGAACAGGGGACTGAAGCTTTCTTT. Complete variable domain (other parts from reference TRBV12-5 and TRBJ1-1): DARVTQTPRHKVTEMGQEVTMRCQPILGHNTVFWYRQTMMQGLELLAYFRNRAPLDDSGMPKDRFSAEMPDATLATLKIQPSEPRDSAVYFCASGLEQGTEAFFGQGTRLTVV.